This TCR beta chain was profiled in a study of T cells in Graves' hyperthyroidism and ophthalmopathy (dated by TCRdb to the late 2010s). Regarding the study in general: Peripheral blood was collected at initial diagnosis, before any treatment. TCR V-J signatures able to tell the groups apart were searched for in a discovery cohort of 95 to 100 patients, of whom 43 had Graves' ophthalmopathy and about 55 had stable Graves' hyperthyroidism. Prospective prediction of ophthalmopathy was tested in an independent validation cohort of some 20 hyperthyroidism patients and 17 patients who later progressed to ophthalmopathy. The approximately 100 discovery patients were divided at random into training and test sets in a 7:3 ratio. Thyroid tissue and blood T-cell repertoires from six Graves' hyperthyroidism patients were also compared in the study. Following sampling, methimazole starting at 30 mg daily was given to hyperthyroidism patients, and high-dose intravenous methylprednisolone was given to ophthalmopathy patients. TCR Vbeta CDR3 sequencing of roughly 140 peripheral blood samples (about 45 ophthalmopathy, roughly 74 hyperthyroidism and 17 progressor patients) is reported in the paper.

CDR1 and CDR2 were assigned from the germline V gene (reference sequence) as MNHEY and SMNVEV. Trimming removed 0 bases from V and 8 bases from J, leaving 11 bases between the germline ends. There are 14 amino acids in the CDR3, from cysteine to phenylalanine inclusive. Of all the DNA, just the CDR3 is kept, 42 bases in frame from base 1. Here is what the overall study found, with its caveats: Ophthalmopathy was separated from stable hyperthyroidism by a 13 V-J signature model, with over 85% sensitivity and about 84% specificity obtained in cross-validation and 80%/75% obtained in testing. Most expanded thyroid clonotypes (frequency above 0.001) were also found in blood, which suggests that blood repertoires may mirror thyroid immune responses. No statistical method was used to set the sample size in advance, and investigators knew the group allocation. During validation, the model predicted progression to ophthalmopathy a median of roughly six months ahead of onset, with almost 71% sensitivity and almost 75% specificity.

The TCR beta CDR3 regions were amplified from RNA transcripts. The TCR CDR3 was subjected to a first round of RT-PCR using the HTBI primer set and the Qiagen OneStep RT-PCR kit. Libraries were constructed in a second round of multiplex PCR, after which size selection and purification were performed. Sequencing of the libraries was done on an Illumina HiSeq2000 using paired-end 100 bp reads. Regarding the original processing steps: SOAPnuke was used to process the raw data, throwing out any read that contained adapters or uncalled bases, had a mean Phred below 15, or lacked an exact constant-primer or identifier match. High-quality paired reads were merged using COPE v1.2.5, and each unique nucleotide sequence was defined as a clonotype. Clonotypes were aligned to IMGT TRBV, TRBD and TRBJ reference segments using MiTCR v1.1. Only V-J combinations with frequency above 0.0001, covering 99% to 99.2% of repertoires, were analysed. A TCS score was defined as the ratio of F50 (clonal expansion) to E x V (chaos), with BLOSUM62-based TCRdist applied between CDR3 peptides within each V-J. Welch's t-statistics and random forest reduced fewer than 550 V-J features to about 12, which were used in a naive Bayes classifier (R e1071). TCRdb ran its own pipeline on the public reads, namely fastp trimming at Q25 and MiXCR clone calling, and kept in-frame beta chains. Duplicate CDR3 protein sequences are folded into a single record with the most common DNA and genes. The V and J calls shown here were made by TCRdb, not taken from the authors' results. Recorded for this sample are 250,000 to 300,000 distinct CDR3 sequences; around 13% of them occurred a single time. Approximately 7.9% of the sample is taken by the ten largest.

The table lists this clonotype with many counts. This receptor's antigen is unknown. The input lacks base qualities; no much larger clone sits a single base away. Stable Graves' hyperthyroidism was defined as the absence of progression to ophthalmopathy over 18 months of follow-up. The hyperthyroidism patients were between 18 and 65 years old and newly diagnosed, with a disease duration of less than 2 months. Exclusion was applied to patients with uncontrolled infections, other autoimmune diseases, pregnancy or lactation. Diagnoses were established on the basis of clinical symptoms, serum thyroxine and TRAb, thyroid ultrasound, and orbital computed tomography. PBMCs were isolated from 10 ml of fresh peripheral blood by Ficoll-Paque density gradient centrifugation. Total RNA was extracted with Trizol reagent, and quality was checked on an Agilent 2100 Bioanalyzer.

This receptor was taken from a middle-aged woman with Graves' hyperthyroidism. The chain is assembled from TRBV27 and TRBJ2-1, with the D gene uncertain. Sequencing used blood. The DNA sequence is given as TGTGCCAGCAGTTTATCGGTGAGGTACGATGAGCAGTTCTTC. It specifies CASSLSVRYDEQFF.